This T cell receptor beta chain emerged from a study of breast tumors, draining lymph nodes, adjacent tissues. The study's findings and limits: Tumors had less TCR diversity than lymph nodes, more than nontumor tissue. Data only fit, rather than demonstrated, lymph node origin of most tumor T cells. Luminal-like breast cancer showed significantly greater tumor-nontumor repertoire similarity than basal-like breast cancer did. Data fit most tumor T cells coming from lymph node, expanding in tumor.

Germline V gene lookup returns CDR1 SNHLY and CDR2 FYNNEI. Trimming pared 5 bases from V and 4 bases from J, leaving 9 bases between. The CDR3 spans 13 residues. Samples came from axillary lymph nodes draining the breast cancer. In TCRdb, the multiplex PCR reads were re-called with MiXCR into one record per CDR3 protein. The sample yields 200,000 to 250,000 distinct CDR3 sequences, less than 45% seen once. This clonotype was counted many times. Its target is not known. This chain links TRBV2 with TRBJ2-1; D remains unclear. The sequencing sample was made of axillary lymph node tissue. This clonotype was obtained from a female donor with breast cancer. Some clones in this sample may be carry-over from other donors' samples. The CDR3 loop is CASSRQGYNEQFF. CDR3 DNA: TGTGCCAGCAGTAGACAAGGTTACAATGAGCAGTTCTTC. Combining the CDR3 with reference TRBV2 and TRBJ2-1 gives the whole variable domain EPEVTQTPSHQVTQMGQEVILRCVPISNHLYFYWYRQILGQKVEFLVSFYNNEISEKSEIFDDQFSVERPDGSNFTLKIRSTKLEDSAMYFCASSRQGYNEQFFGPGTRLTVL.